The sequence of this TCR beta chain was determined in a study of ipilimumab plus nivolumab after autologous stem cell transplantation. Whole-study context: A median of 8 nivolumab and 5 ipilimumab doses were given. Study-level points and caveats: TCR repertoire, Treg phenotype and gut microbiota reportedly support more study of this approach.

Germline values: CDR1 SQVTM, CDR2 ANQGSEA. The V gene lost 7 bases and the J gene lost 8 bases, with 15 bases spanning the gap. The CDR3 contains 12 residues. TCRdb keeps only in-frame clones here, not all; method: immunoSEQ multiplex PCR. The data hold about 83,000 clones, with around 80% observed a single time. Patients got ipilimumab 1 mg/kg beginning 14 to 28 days post-transplant. A word on this clone: Its antigen is undetermined.

The chain uses TRBV29-1 and TRBJ2-4, with D perhaps TRBD1 or TRBD2 (5 bases each). The specimen comprised PBMCs, sampled in a trial of ipilimumab plus nivolumab as post-transplant consolidation. The TCR sequence derives from a male donor with diffuse large B-cell lymphoma. The chain's CDR3 is CSAVEGRDIQYF. DNA for the CDR3: TGCAGCGCCGTCGAGGGACGGGACATTCAGTACTTC.